The clone carrying this T cell receptor beta chain came up once. Its matching antigen is unknown. There are 14 residues in the CDR3. Germline V lookup: CDR1 SGHDN, CDR2 FVKESK. The J segment lost 13 bases and the V segment lost 6 bases, leaving 14 bases of the junction unmatched. This sample stems from a study of blood T cells in healthy people across ages. Across the study: About one barcoded beta molecule per two T cells came from capture by template switching.

Study results and caveats: In these data, TCR beta diversity tracked strongly with naive T cell percentage.

Alongside a J-beta primer mix, a sample-barcoded 5' primer served in a second PCR lasting roughly 7 to 12 cycles. TCRdb independently ran MiXCR on the 5' RACE reads; one entry per CDR3 protein. Of some 1.8 million distinct CDR3 sequences detected, roughly 43% appear once; the ten largest clones hold approximately 22%. This TCR derives from a human donor in good health. Source material: blood. V usage is TRBV14 and J usage is TRBJ2-4; TRBD1 agrees at 8 bases. The CDR3 reads CASRPGTGTYKQYF. For the CDR3, the DNA is TGTGCCAGCAGACCCGGGACAGGAACCTACAAGCAGTACTTC.